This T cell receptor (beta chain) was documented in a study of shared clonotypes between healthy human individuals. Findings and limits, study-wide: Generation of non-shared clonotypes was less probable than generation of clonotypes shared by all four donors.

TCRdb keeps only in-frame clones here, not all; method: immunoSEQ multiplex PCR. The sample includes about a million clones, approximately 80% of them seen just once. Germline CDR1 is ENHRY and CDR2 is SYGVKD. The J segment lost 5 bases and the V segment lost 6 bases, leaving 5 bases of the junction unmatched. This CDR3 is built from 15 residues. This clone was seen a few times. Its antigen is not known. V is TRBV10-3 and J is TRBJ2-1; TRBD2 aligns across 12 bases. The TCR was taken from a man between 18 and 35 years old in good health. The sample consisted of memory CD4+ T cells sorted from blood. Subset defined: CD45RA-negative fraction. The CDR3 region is CAIRGTSGPNNEQFF. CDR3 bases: TGTGCCATCAGGGGGACTAGCGGGCCCAACAATGAGCAGTTCTTC.